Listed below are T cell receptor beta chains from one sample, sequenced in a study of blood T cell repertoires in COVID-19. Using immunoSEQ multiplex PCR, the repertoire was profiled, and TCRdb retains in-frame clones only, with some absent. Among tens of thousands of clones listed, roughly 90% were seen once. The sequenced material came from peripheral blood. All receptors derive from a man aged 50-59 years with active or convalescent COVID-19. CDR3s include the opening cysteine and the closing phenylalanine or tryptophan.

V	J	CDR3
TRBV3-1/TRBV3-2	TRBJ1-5	CASSQDPAGDNSNQPQHF
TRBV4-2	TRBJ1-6	CASSSPGQDNSPLHF
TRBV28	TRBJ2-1	CASSPTFTGLAYEQFF
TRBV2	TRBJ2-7	CASSVGGRLDEQYF
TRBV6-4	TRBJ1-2	CASRLDSSYGYTF
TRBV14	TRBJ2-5	CASSQDRRGGLRETQYF
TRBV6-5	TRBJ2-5	CASAPGGGVETQYF
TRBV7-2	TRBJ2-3	CASSLARSGGTDTQYF
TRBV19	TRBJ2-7	CASSMGQGAYDEQYF
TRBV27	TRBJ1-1	CACTQGIEAFF
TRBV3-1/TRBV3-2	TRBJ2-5	CASSLLGRGEQETQYF
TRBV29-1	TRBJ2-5	CSVEEGTGMQETQYF
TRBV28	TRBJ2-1	CASSKDTFSYNEQFF
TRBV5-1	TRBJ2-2	CASSLHAGTGELFF
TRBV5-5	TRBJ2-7	CASSLALGLAGEQYF
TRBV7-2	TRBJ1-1	CASSISDSRTEAFF